Listed below are T cell receptor beta chains from one sample, sequenced in a study of T cell changes during pregnancy in multiple sclerosis. Profiling relied on immunoSEQ multiplex PCR, and the TCRdb table lists in-frame clones only, not all of them. The sample has roughly 29,000 clones; around 91% are singletons. The source material was CD8+ T cells from peripheral blood mononuclear cells, sampled after pregnancy. The receptors were sampled from a female donor with multiple sclerosis, enrolled in a pregnancy study. The CDR3 runs from the conserved cysteine through the conserved F or W. Each record gives: CDR3 length, V gene, CDR3 protein.

>15|TRBV7-7
CASSAQLAGQETQYF
>15|TRBV7-3
CATLLRGTSGSKQYF
>12|TRBV7-3
CASSWGGNEQFF
>17|TRBV11-2
CASSQTSGGGTYNEQFF
>11|TRBV19
CASSPGTEAFF
>17|TRBV4-3
CASSPTLAGSSYNEQFF
>15|TRBV4-2
CASSQDSGMGNEQFF
>13|TRBV7-9
CASSLDSYYGYTF
>12|TRBV27
CASSPTGTEAFF
>15|TRBV28
CASSSEYETNQPQHF
>16|TRBV2
CASSEIRGSGTDTQYF
>15|TRBV4-1
CASSQIAGRDNEQFF
>15|TRBV4-2
CASSEVDRGDYEQYF